This entry features one T cell receptor (beta chain) sequence. Antigen specificity is unknown. This CDR3 is also generated by other DNA sequences in the sample. The data are from a study of shared clonotypes between healthy human individuals. The study's findings and limits: Generation probability values for non-shared clonotypes were lower than those for clonotypes shared by all four donors.

The study ran the assay at deep level. Produced via immunoSEQ multiplex PCR; TCRdb's table is partial and in-frame only. This sample has around 980,000 clones, with approximately 80% found just once. The CDR3 extends over 13 amino acids. V was clipped by 4 bases and J by 1 base, with 8 bases between them. CDR1 is SGHRS and CDR2 is YFSETQ in the germline V gene. Within Nashville, Tennessee resided all donors, each a Caucasian adult. A split of CD4+ cells into CD45RA+ naive and CD45RA-negative memory subsets was performed. The chain combines TRBV5-1 with TRBJ2-5, with D possibly matching TRBD1 (5 bases). Sequencing used memory CD4+ T cells from PBMCs. Subset reported: CD45RA-negative fraction. The TCR sequence derives from a man aged 18 to 30 in good health. Some clones in this sample may be carry-over from other donors' samples. CDR3 nucleotide sequence: TGCGCCAGCAGCCGCGACAGCCAAGAGACCCAGTACTTC. Translated, it gives CASSRDSQETQYF.